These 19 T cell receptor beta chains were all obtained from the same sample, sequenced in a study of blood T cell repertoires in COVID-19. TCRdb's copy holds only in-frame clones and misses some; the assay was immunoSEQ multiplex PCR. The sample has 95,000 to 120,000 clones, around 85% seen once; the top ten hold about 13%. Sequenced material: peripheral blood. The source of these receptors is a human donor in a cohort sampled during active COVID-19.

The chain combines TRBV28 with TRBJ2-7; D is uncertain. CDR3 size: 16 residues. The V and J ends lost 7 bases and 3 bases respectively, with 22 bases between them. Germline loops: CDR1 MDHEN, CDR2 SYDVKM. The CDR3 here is CASKRPGGSFSYEQYF. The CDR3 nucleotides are TGTGCCAGCAAGAGACCGGGTGGCAGTTTTAGCTACGAGCAGTACTTC.

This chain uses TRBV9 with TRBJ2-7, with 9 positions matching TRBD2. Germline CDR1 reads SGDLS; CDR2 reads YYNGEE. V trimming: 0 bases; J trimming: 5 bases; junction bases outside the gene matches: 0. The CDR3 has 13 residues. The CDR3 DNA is TGTGCCAGCAGCGTAGGCGGGGGGGACGAGCAGTACTTC. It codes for CASSVGGGDEQYF.

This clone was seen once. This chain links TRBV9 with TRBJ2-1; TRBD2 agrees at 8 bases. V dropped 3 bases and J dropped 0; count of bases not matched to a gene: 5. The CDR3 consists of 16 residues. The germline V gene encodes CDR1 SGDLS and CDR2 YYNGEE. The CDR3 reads CASSAGGGISYNEQFF. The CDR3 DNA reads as TGTGCCAGCAGCGCCGGCGGGGGGATCTCCTACAATGAGCAGTTCTTC. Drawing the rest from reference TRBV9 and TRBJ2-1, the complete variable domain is DSGVTQTPKHLITATGQRVTLRCSPRSGDLSVYWYQQSLDQGLQFLIQYYNGEERAKGNILERFSAQQFPDLHSELNLSSLELGDSALYFCASSAGGGISYNEQFFGPGTRLTVL.

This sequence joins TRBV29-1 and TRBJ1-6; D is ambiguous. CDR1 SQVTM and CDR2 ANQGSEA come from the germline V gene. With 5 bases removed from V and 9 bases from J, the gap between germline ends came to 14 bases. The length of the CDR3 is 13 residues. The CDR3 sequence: CSVSDILGSPLHF. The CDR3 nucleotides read TGCAGCGTTTCCGACATCCTTGGTTCACCCCTCCACTTT.

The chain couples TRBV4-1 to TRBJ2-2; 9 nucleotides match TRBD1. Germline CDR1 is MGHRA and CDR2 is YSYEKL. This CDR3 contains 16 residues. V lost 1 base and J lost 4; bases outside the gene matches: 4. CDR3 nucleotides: TGCGCCAGCAGCCAAGGGGACAGGGCTGGCACCGGGGAGCTGTTTTTT. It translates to CASSQGDRAGTGELFF.

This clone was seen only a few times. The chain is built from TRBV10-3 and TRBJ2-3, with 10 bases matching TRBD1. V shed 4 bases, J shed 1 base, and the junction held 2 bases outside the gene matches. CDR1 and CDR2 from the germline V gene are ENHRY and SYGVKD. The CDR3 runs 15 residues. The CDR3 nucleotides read TGTGCCATCAGTGTGGGGACAGGGGGCACAGATACGCAGTATTTT. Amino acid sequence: CAISVGTGGTDTQYF.

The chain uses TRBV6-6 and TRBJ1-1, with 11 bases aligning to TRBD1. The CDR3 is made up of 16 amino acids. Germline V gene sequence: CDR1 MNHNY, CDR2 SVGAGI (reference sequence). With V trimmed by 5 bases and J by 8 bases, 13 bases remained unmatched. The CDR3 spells CASSTRTGGVRFEAFF. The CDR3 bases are TGTGCCAGCAGTACTCGGACAGGGGGCGTAAGGTTCGAAGCTTTCTTT.

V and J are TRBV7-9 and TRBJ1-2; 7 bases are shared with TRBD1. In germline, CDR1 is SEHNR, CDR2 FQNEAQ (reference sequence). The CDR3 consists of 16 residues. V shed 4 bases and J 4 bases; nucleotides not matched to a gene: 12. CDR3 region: CASSSLTGQIFYGYTF. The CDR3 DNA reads TGTGCCAGCAGCTCCTTGACAGGGCAAATTTTCTATGGCTACACCTTC.

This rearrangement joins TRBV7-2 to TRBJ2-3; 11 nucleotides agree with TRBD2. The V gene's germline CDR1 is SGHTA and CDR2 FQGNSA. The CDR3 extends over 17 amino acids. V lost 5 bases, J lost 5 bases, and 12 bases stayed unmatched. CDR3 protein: CASSAPRLAGGRDTQYF. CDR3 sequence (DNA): TGTGCCAGCAGCGCCCCAAGGCTAGCGGGGGGCAGAGATACGCAGTATTTT.

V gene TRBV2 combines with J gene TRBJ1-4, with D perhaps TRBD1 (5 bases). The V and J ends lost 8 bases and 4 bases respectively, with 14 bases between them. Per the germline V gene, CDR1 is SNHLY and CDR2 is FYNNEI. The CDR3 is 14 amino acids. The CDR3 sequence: CASRMDTYNEKLFF. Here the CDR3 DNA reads TGTGCCAGCCGTATGGACACGTATAATGAAAAACTGTTTTTT. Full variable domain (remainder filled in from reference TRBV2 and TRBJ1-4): EPEVTQTPSHQVTQMGQEVILRCVPISNHLYFYWYRQILGQKVEFLVSFYNNEISEKSEIFDDQFSVERPDGSNFTLKIRSTKLEDSAMYFCASRMDTYNEKLFFGSGTQLSVL.

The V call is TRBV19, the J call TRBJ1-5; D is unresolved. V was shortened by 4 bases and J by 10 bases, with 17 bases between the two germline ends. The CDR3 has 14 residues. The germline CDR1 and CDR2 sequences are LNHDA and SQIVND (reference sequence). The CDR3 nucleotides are TGTGCCAGTAGTACCGACACTGGTATCGGACCCCAGCATTTT. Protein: CASSTDTGIGPQHF.

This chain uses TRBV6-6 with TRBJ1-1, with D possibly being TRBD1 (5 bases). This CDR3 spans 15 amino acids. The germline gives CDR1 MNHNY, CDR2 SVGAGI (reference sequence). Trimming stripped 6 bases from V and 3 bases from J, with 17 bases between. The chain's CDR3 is CASRSPGGFDTEAFF. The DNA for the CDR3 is TGTGCCAGCAGAAGCCCCGGGGGATTCGACACTGAAGCTTTCTTT.

This CDR3 is CASSLGQGNYEQYF. In nucleotides, the CDR3 is TGTGCCAGCAGCTTAGGGCAGGGCAACTACGAGCAGTACTTC. The gene calls are TRBV5-6 and TRBJ2-7; tentatively, D is TRBD1 (5 bases). Germline V CDR1 and CDR2: SGHDT, YYEEEE. V lost 2 bases and J 3 bases, leaving 12 bases between the germline ends. The CDR3 has 14 residues.

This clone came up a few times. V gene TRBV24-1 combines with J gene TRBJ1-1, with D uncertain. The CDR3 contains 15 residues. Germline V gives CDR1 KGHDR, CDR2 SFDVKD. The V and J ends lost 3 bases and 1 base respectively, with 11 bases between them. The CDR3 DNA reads TGTGCCACCAGTGATGGAGGGAATAAGAACACTGAAGCTTTCTTT. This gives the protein CATSDGGNKNTEAFF.

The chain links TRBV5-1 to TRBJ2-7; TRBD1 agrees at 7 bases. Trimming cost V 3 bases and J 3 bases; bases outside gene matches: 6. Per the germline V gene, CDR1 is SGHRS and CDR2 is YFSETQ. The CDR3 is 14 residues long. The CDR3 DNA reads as TGCGCCAGCAGCTCAGGACAGGCGAACTACGAGCAGTACTTC. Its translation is CASSSGQANYEQYF.

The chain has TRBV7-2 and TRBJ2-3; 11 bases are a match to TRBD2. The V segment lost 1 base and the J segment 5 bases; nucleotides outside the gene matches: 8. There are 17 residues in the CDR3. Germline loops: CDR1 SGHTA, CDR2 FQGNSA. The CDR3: CASSLDFSGGAQDTQYF. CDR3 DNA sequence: TGTGCCAGCAGCTTAGATTTTAGCGGGGGGGCCCAAGATACGCAGTATTTT.

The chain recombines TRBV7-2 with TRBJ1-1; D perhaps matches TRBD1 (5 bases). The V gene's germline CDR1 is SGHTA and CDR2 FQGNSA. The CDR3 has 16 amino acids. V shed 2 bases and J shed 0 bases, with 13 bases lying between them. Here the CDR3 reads CASSLTRAVVNTEAFF. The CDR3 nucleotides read TGTGCCAGCAGCTTAACCAGGGCGGTGGTGAACACTGAAGCTTTCTTT.

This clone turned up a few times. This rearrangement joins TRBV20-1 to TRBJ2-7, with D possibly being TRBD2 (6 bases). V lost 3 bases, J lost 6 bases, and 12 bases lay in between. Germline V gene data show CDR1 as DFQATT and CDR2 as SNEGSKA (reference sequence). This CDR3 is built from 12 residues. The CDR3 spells CSASQTSREQYF. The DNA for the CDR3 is TGCAGTGCTAGTCAGACTAGTCGCGAGCAGTACTTC.

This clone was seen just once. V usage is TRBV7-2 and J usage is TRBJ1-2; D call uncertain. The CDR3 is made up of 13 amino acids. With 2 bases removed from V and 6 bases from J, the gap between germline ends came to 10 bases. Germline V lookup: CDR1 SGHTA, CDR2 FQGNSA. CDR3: CASSLQDKDGYTF. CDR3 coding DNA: TGTGCCAGCAGCTTACAGGATAAGGATGGCTACACCTTC.